Listed here are 20 T cell receptor beta chains from one sample, sequenced in a study of neurological immune-mediated disorders (dated by TCRdb to the late 2010s). This sample's time point label indicates: longitudinal time-point 2. Libraries came from 5' RACE. The run used an Illumina HiSeq 2500. The raw public data were reprocessed by TCRdb itself: fastp quality trimming at Q25, MiXCR clonotype calling, in-frame beta chains only. One record per CDR3 amino acid sequence lists the most common genes and DNA. Present in this sample are tens of thousands of distinct CDR3 sequences, more than 9.5% of which were seen just once. The leading ten clones occupy around 13% of the sample. The sequenced sample was PBMCs. The receptors shown here come from a man younger than 45 in good health.

The rearrangement links TRBV5-5 to TRBJ2-1, with D perhaps given as TRBD1 or TRBD2 (5 bases each). This CDR3 has 15 residues. Germline V lookup: CDR1 SGHKS, CDR2 YYEKEE (reference sequence). V lost 4 bases and J lost 14, with 25 bases in between. CDR3 protein: CASSAWTRGELEKFF. The CDR3, as DNA: TGTGCCAGCAGCGCCTGGACCCGAGGGGAGCTCGAGAAGTTCTTC.

Details on this clonotype: One end of the junction fails to match germline, which may point to a read error. This chain joins TRBV7-9 and TRBJ2-1, with D perhaps TRBD1 (6 bases). This CDR3 is built from 12 residues. Per the germline V gene, CDR1 is SEHNR and CDR2 is FQNEAQ (reference sequence). CDR3 nucleotide sequence: TGTGTCAGCAGCTTAGAGGGGGATGAGCAGTTCTTC. This gives the protein CVSSLEGDEQFF.

This rearrangement joins TRBV5-1 to TRBJ2-1; 11 bases are shared with TRBD2. Germline V CDR1 and CDR2: SGHRS, YFSETQ. CDR3 size: 15 residues. Losses at the gene ends were 5 bases for V and 3 bases for J; bases not matched to a gene: 4. DNA of the CDR3: TGCGCCAGCAGGATGACTAGCGGGAACTACAATGAGCAGTTCTTC. This translates into CASRMTSGNYNEQFF.

The sample holds many counts of this clonotype. J is TRBJ1-5 and V is TRBV18; TRBD1 matches 7 bases. This CDR3 has 16 amino acids. With 3 bases clipped from V and 9 bases from J, the junction kept 14 bases outside the gene matches. The germline CDR1 and CDR2 sequences are KGHSH and LQKENI. CDR3 DNA: TGTGCCAGCTCACCTACTACCGGGACAGCGGGAGGGCCCCAGCATTTT. Translated: CASSPTTGTAGGPQHF.

This clonotype was recorded many times. The chain combines TRBV15 with TRBJ2-3; TRBD2 matches 9 bases. After removal of 0 bases from V and 4 bases from J, the junction contained 2 bases not matched to a gene. Germline V gene lookup returns CDR1 LNHNV and CDR2 YYDKDF (reference sequence). The CDR3 sequence is 15 residues long. The CDR3: CATSRDAGGPDTQYF. DNA for the CDR3: TGTGCCACCAGCAGAGATGCGGGAGGGCCAGATACGCAGTATTTT. Supplemented by reference TRBV15 and TRBJ2-3, the full variable domain reads DAMVIQNPRYQVTQFGKPVTLSCSQTLNHNVMYWYQQKSSQAPKLLFHYYDKDFNNEADTPDNFQSRRPNTSFCFLDIRSPGLGDTAMYLCATSRDAGGPDTQYFGPGTRLTVL.

This clonotype has more than one count but fewer than ten. Possible read error: a much larger clone is one base away. V gene TRBV28 combines with J gene TRBJ2-3; 8 nucleotides agree with TRBD1. Germline V gene data show CDR1 as MDHEN and CDR2 as SYDVKM. The CDR3 length is 14 residues. J was trimmed by 2 bases and V by 10 bases; bases with no gene match: 8. The CDR3 loop is CATTDRVHTDTQYF. CDR3 bases: TGTGCCACGACGGACAGGGTCCACACAGATACGCAGTATTTT.

Ten or more counts support this clonotype. This sequence joins TRBV4-1 and TRBJ2-7, with D possibly TRBD1 on 5 matching bases. The germline gives CDR1 MGHRA, CDR2 YSYEKL. With 1 base removed from V and 2 bases from J, the gap between germline ends came to 9 bases. The CDR3 runs 14 residues. The DNA of the CDR3 is TGCGCCAGCAGCCAAGGGACAACTGCCTACGAGCAGTACTTC. This gives the protein CASSQGTTAYEQYF.

This clonotype appeared many times. The DNA of the CDR3 is TGTGCCAGCAGCTTAGGGGGGGGTTATGAGCAGTTCTTC. Its protein product is CASSLGGGYEQFF. The J gene is TRBJ2-1, the V gene TRBV7-3; the match to TRBD2 covers 7 bases. Germline assignment: CDR1 SGHTA and CDR2 FQGTGA. V was clipped by 2 bases and J by 8 bases; unmatched bases: 3. The CDR3 consists of 13 residues.

This clonotype was detected many times. This chain links TRBV28 with TRBJ1-3, with D unresolved. Germline lookup yields CDR1 MDHEN and CDR2 SYDVKM. The CDR3 extends over 14 amino acids. Trimming took 3 bases from V and 2 from J, leaving 8 bases between them. CDR3 nucleotide sequence: TGTGCCAGCAGTTTGGGAGGGACTGGAAACACCATATATTTT. This sequence encodes CASSLGGTGNTIYF. Variable domain in full (rest from reference TRBV28 and TRBJ1-3): DVKVTQSSRYLVKRTGEKVFLECVQDMDHENMFWYRQDPGLGLRLIYFSYDVKMKEKGDIPEGYSVSREKKERFSLILESASTNQTSMYLCASSLGGTGNTIYFGEGSWLTVV.

This clonotype was counted many times. The rearrangement joins TRBV18 to TRBJ1-3; TRBD1 matches 7 bases. This CDR3 region has 16 residues. Germline assignment: CDR1 KGHSH and CDR2 LQKENI. The trim removed 2 bases at V and 2 bases at J, leaving 6 bases unmatched. CDR3 DNA: TGTGCCAGCTCACCATCTAACAGGGGACCTGGAAACACCATATATTTT. It translates to CASSPSNRGPGNTIYF.

This clonotype was counted a few times. The chain links TRBV10-3 to TRBJ2-4; 9 nucleotides line up with TRBD2. V shed 4 bases and J 2 bases; nucleotides not matched to a gene: 3. Germline V gene data show CDR1 as ENHRY and CDR2 as SYGVKD. The CDR3 contains 15 residues. As DNA, the CDR3 is TGTGCCATCAGTGGGGGGACTAGCTCCAAAAACATTCAGTACTTC. It encodes CAISGGTSSKNIQYF.

This clonotype has at least ten counts. The chain couples TRBV9 to TRBJ2-3; 7 nucleotides agree with TRBD2. Germline CDR1 and CDR2: SGDLS and YYNGEE. V gave up 0 bases and J gave up 0 bases; unmatched junction bases: 7. The CDR3 contains 17 residues. CDR3 nucleotides: TGTGCCAGCAGCGTAGGCCCAGCGGGGATCAGCACAGATACGCAGTATTTT. Residues: CASSVGPAGISTDTQYF.

The chain has TRBV10-2 and TRBJ1-5, with no clear D. V lost 3 bases to trimming and J lost 4 bases, with 7 bases between them. This CDR3 comprises 13 residues. Germline loops: CDR1 WSHSY, CDR2 SAAADI. CDR3 residues: CASSEVCNQPQHF. The DNA of the CDR3 is TGCGCCAGCAGTGAAGTCTGTAATCAGCCCCAGCATTTT.

At least ten counts were recorded for this clonotype. In nucleotides, the CDR3 is TGTGCCAGCAGCCGTGGAGGTGCGAACACCGGGGAGCTGTTTTTT. Its protein product is CASSRGGANTGELFF. This sequence joins TRBV6-4 and TRBJ2-2; tentative D call: TRBD2 (5 bases). Per the germline V gene, CDR1 is MRHNA and CDR2 is SNTAGT. Trimming took 6 bases from V and 0 from J, leaving 11 bases between them. The CDR3 runs 15 residues.

This clonotype was detected ten times or more. The J gene is TRBJ2-7, the V gene TRBV20-1, with TRBD1 identical over 7 bases. The germline gives CDR1 DFQATT, CDR2 SNEGSKA (reference sequence). V shed 6 bases and J 4 bases; nucleotides not matched to a gene: 3. The length of the CDR3 is 11 residues. The CDR3 spells CSAPDRYEQYF. CDR3 sequence (DNA): TGCAGTGCCCCGGACAGGTACGAGCAGTACTTC.

This clonotype was seen at least ten times. The genes are TRBV4-3 and TRBJ2-7; D is perhaps TRBD2 (6 bases). V was clipped by 1 base and J by 0 bases, with 13 bases between them. Germline CDR1 is LGHNA and CDR2 is YSLEER. The CDR3 runs to 16 residues. The CDR3 coding sequence is TGCGCCAGCAGCCAAGCGCGGACTACCTACTCCTACGAGCAGTACTTC. Its translation: CASSQARTTYSYEQYF.

In its sample, this clonotype was seen many times. This chain joins TRBV10-3 and TRBJ2-3; D possibly matches TRBD1 or TRBD2 (7 bases each). The CDR3 has 16 residues. Germline V lookup: CDR1 ENHRY, CDR2 SYGVKD. The germline V and J ends were trimmed by 6 bases and 5 bases, with 21 bases remaining between them. The CDR3 here is CAISARGRENVDTQYF. The CDR3 DNA reads as TGTGCCATCAGCGCAAGGGGGCGGGAGAATGTAGATACGCAGTATTTT.

This clonotype came up many times. The rearrangement uses TRBV18 and TRBJ1-3; weak D call: TRBD1 (6 bases). The V and J ends lost 3 bases and 0 bases respectively, with 12 bases between them. The CDR3 contains 16 residues. Per germline, CDR1 KGHSH and CDR2 LQKENI. The chain's CDR3 is CASSPGQPDSGNTIYF. DNA of the CDR3: TGTGCCAGCTCACCGGGACAACCCGACTCTGGAAACACCATATATTTT.

This clonotype appeared many times. The gene calls are TRBV5-1 and TRBJ2-7, with 9 bases aligning to TRBD1. The germline gives CDR1 SGHRS, CDR2 YFSETQ. The CDR3 is 15 residues long. J lost 3 bases, V lost 2 bases, and 6 bases had no gene match. The CDR3 sequence is CASSLGTGQIYEQYF. CDR3 in DNA: TGCGCCAGCAGCTTAGGGACAGGGCAAATCTACGAGCAGTACTTC. Supplemented by reference TRBV5-1 and TRBJ2-7, the full variable domain reads KAGVTQTPRYLIKTRGQQVTLSCSPISGHRSVSWYQQTPGQGLQFLFEYFSETQRNKGNFPGRFSGRQFSNSRSEMNVSTLELGDSALYLCASSLGTGQIYEQYFGPGTRLTVT.

In this sample, this clonotype turned up many times. The genes are TRBV18 and TRBJ1-5; perhaps TRBD1 as D (5 bases). Trimming stripped 5 bases from V and 4 bases from J, with 12 bases between. CDR1 and CDR2 from the germline V gene are KGHSH and LQKENI. This CDR3 region has 14 residues. CDR3 DNA: TGTGCCAGCTCAGCTGCCGGGGGGAATCAGCCCCAGCATTTT. Translating gives CASSAAGGNQPQHF.